Presented here are 20 T cell receptor beta chains from one specimen sequenced in a study of cytomegalovirus exposure and HLA in healthy donors. Use of 60 Vbeta and 13 Jbeta primers characterized the PCR. Profiled with immunoSEQ multiplex PCR; TCRdb holds only in-frame clones, not every one. The repertoire consists of roughly 150,000 clones, with around 80% occurring once and the leading ten covering 7.5% to 9%. The sample consisted of PBMCs. The source is a male donor in good health and CMV-seropositive.

This chain joins TRBV28 and TRBJ2-1; 14 bases are a match to TRBD2. The CDR3 is 16 amino acids. J was trimmed by 4 bases and V by 4 bases; bases with no gene match: 3. Germline V CDR1 and CDR2: MDHEN, SYDVKM. In nucleotides, the CDR3 is TGTGCCAGCAGTTCAGGGACTAGCGGGAGTTACAATGAGCAGTTCTTC. This translates into CASSSGTSGSYNEQFF.

The rearrangement links TRBV4-3 to TRBJ1-3; maybe TRBD1 (6 bases). Germline CDR1 and CDR2: LGHNA and YSLEER. The CDR3 extends over 15 amino acids. V gave up 4 bases and J gave up 6 bases, with 16 bases separating them. The CDR3 here is CASSLATGLENTIYF. CDR3 sequence (DNA): TGCGCCAGCAGCCTAGCAACAGGGCTGGAAAACACCATATATTTT.

This clone was seen a few times. The V gene is TRBV30, the J gene TRBJ2-5; D perhaps matches TRBD2 (6 bases). This CDR3 is built from 15 residues. From germline, CDR1 is GTSNPN and CDR2 SVGIG (reference sequence). Trimming shortened V by 0 bases and J by 2 bases, and 13 bases separated the two germline ends. CDR3 amino acids: CAWSVQVGGQETQYF. The CDR3 DNA sequence: TGTGCCTGGAGTGTACAGGTGGGGGGTCAAGAGACCCAGTACTTC.

The CDR3 region is CASSLGGDLYNEQFF. In DNA form, the CDR3 reads TGCGCCAGCAGCTTGGGTGGCGACTTATACAATGAGCAGTTCTTC. The chain employs TRBV5-1 and TRBJ2-1, with D uncertain. Germline V lookup: CDR1 SGHRS, CDR2 YFSETQ. The V end was cut by 0 bases, the J end by 4 bases, with 11 bases between. The CDR3 has 15 residues.

The table lists this clone with a count of one. V gene TRBV19 combines with J gene TRBJ1-2; D is unresolved. The CDR3 runs 14 residues. V lost 3 bases, J lost 3 bases, and 11 bases lay in between. CDR1 and CDR2 from the germline V gene are LNHDA and SQIVND (reference sequence). The CDR3 sequence: CASSIPRIDYGYTF. In nucleotides, the CDR3 is TGTGCCAGTAGTATCCCCAGGATTGACTATGGCTACACCTTC.

The chain combines TRBV27 with TRBJ2-7; 8 bases are shared with TRBD2. The CDR3 extends over 13 amino acids. V was pared by 6 bases and J by 3 bases, with 4 bases of the junction left unmatched. The V gene's germline CDR1 is MNHEY and CDR2 SMNVEV (reference sequence). CDR3 nucleotide sequence: TGTGCCAGCAGGTTAGCGGGACGCTACGAGCAGTACTTC. Its translation: CASRLAGRYEQYF.

This chain uses TRBV11-3 with TRBJ2-3; 9 bases fit TRBD1. V gave up 5 bases and J gave up 4 bases; unmatched junction bases: 4. CDR1 and CDR2 (germline): SGHNT, YENEEA. The CDR3 sequence is 14 residues long. The CDR3 DNA reads TGTGCCAGCAGCCATCGACAGGGGGCAGATACGCAGTATTTT. Its protein product is CASSHRQGADTQYF.

This chain connects TRBV27 to TRBJ1-1, with 8 bases fitting TRBD1. CDR1 is MNHEY and CDR2 is SMNVEV in the germline V gene (reference sequence). The CDR3 sequence is 15 residues long. The J segment lost 1 base and the V segment lost 6 bases, leaving 7 bases of the junction unmatched. CDR3 region: CASSPQGAANTEAFF. The CDR3 region has the DNA TGTGCCAGCAGCCCGCAGGGGGCGGCGAACACTGAAGCTTTCTTT.

The rearrangement links TRBV6-1 to TRBJ1-1; 8 positions agree with TRBD1. The CDR3 has 14 amino acids. V lost 11 bases, J lost 3 bases, and 11 bases stayed unmatched. Per the germline V gene, CDR1 is MNHNS and CDR2 is SASEGT. The CDR3 bases are TGTGCCGGAACGGACAGGGTCAGGGACACTGAAGCTTTCTTT. Translating gives CAGTDRVRDTEAFF.

The chain employs TRBV27 and TRBJ1-1, with D maybe TRBD1 (6 bases). The CDR3 is 12 residues long. V lost 3 bases to trimming and J lost 11 bases, with 13 bases between them. Germline V gene lookup returns CDR1 MNHEY and CDR2 SMNVEV (reference sequence). The CDR3 loop is CASSFWGGAAFF. In DNA form, the CDR3 reads TGTGCCAGCAGTTTTTGGGGGGGCGCCGCTTTCTTT.

The J gene is TRBJ1-1, the V gene TRBV19; D unresolved. This CDR3 has 13 amino acids. The V and J ends lost 4 bases and 6 bases respectively, with 12 bases between them. Germline V gene lookup returns CDR1 LNHDA and CDR2 SQIVND (reference sequence). The CDR3: CASSRDTRAEAFF. The CDR3 DNA is TGTGCCAGTAGTAGAGACACTCGTGCTGAAGCTTTCTTT. The entire variable domain, with the rest obtained from reference TRBV19 and TRBJ1-1, is as follows: DGGITQSPKYLFRKEGQNVTLSCEQNLNHDAMYWYRQDPGQGLRLIYYSQIVNDFQKGDIAEGYSVSREKKESFPLTVTSAQKNPTAFYLCASSRDTRAEAFFGQGTRLTVV.

This chain uses TRBV5-6 with TRBJ1-4; 9 nucleotides align to TRBD1. The CDR3 covers 15 residues. Germline CDR1 is SGHDT and CDR2 is YYEEEE. V shed 1 base, J shed 13 bases, and the junction held 11 bases outside the gene matches. DNA of the CDR3: TGTGCCAGCAGCTTGTACGGGACAGGGCTTAGGAGACTGTTTTTT. Its protein product is CASSLYGTGLRRLFF.

The chain has TRBV9 and TRBJ1-1, with a possible D match to TRBD1 (5 bases). The CDR3 has 16 residues. In germline, CDR1 is SGDLS, CDR2 YYNGEE. V lost 5 bases to trimming and J lost 4 bases, with 21 bases between them. CDR3 protein: CASRPRTENGGTEAFF. Here the CDR3 DNA reads TGTGCCAGCAGACCACGGACTGAAAACGGGGGCACTGAAGCTTTCTTT.

The chain is built from TRBV9 and TRBJ1-3, with D perhaps matching TRBD1 (5 bases). The V end was cut by 4 bases, the J end by 1 base, with 15 bases between. This CDR3 has 16 residues. Germline loops: CDR1 SGDLS, CDR2 YYNGEE. The DNA of the CDR3 is TGTGCCAGCAGCCCCTGGACCGGGGGGTCTGGAAACACCATATATTTT. It translates to CASSPWTGGSGNTIYF.

The chain has TRBV7-2 and TRBJ1-1, with D unresolved. This CDR3 has 14 amino acids. Looked up from germline, CDR1 is SGHTA and CDR2 is FQGNSA. Trimming took 4 bases from V and 0 from J, leaving 9 bases between them. The CDR3 loop reads CASSSPVMNTEAFF. Written as DNA, the CDR3 is TGTGCCAGCAGCTCCCCGGTGATGAACACTGAAGCTTTCTTT. Filled out from reference TRBV7-2 and TRBJ1-1, the complete variable domain reads GAGVSQSPSNKVTEKGKDVELRCDPISGHTALYWYRQSLGQGLEFLIYFQGNSAPDKSGLPSDRFSAERTGGSVSTLTIQRTQQEDSAVYLCASSSPVMNTEAFFGQGTRLTVV.

The chain employs TRBV30 and TRBJ2-7, with 7 positions matching TRBD2. Germline V lookup: CDR1 GTSNPN, CDR2 SVGIG (reference sequence). The junction had 10 bases not matched to a gene; V was cut back by 0 bases and J by 11 bases. The CDR3 spans 13 residues. CDR3 DNA sequence: TGTGCCTGGAGTGTTCTGGCGGGAGAAACGGAGTACTTC. Translated, it gives CAWSVLAGETEYF.

This clone was seen once. The chain employs TRBV5-4 and TRBJ2-1; 14 bases align to TRBD2. Per germline, CDR1 SGHNT and CDR2 YYREEE (reference sequence). J was trimmed by 8 bases and V by 4 bases; bases with no gene match: 5. The CDR3 has 15 amino acids. The CDR3 protein is CASSLRLAGGHEQFF. Written as DNA, the CDR3 is TGTGCCAGCAGCCTCCGACTAGCGGGAGGGCATGAGCAGTTCTTC.

This clone was counted once. CDR3 coding DNA: TGCAGCGTTGAGGAGGACAGGGATTCCTACAATGAGCAGTTCTTC. Translated: CSVEEDRDSYNEQFF. The gene calls are TRBV29-1 and TRBJ2-1; 8 bases fit TRBD1. This CDR3 has 15 amino acids. V gave up 3 bases and J gave up 1 base; unmatched junction bases: 5. Germline CDR1 SQVTM, CDR2 ANQGSEA.

The table lists this clone with a count of one. J is TRBJ2-2 and V is TRBV7-2, with 14 bases aligning to TRBD2. The CDR3 covers 17 residues. In germline, CDR1 is SGHTA, CDR2 FQGNSA. With V trimmed by 1 base and J by 5 bases, 3 bases remained unmatched. CDR3 in DNA: TGTGCCAGCAGCTTAGTGGGACTAGCGGGAGAGACCGGGGAGCTGTTTTTT. Its protein product is CASSLVGLAGETGELFF.

The gene calls are TRBV5-1 and TRBJ1-1; possible D gene TRBD1, 5 bases. This CDR3 comprises 14 residues. V shed 7 bases and J shed 4 bases, with 17 bases lying between them. Germline lookup yields CDR1 SGHRS and CDR2 YFSETQ. The CDR3 loop reads CASGRGSDATEAFF. CDR3 DNA: TGCGCCAGCGGACGGGGGTCGGATGCCACTGAAGCTTTCTTT.